This is a list of T cell receptor beta chains from one sample in a study of blood T cell repertoires in COVID-19. The data were produced by immunoSEQ multiplex PCR, yet TCRdb's version contains in-frame clones alone and is incomplete. This sample carries roughly 230,000 clones, 75% to 90% of them seen once, and the ten largest clones take approximately 4.6%. Material for sequencing was peripheral blood. These receptors came from a middle-aged woman who had recovered from COVID-19. Each CDR3 is given with its conserved first and last residue. The order of the fields is CDR3 length, V gene, clone size, D gene, J gene, CDR3 DNA, CDR3 protein. A D gene is named only where the DNA matches it firmly. Expanded clones are given a class, and other clones once, few, many or no size at all.

12	TRBV9	NA	NA	TRBJ1-2	TGTGCCAGCAGCGTAGGGAACGGGGGCTACACCTTC	CASSVGNGGYTF
12	TRBV12-3/TRBV12-4	NA	NA	TRBJ2-1	TGTGCCAGCAGTTTTCCTTACAATGAGCAGTTCTTC	CASSFPYNEQFF
13	TRBV27	NA	NA	TRBJ2-3	TGTGCCAGCAGCGGACTAAACACAGATACGCAGTATTTT	CASSGLNTDTQYF
15	TRBV2	many	NA	TRBJ1-4	TGTGCCAGCAGTGACCCCTGGGGGGGGCATGAAAAACTGTTTTTT	CASSDPWGGHEKLFF
13	TRBV29-1	NA	NA	TRBJ1-5	TGCAGCGTTGCGAGGGGGAGCAATCAGCCCCAGCATTTT	CSVARGSNQPQHF
13	TRBV10-1	NA	NA	TRBJ2-7	TGCGCCAGCAGTCGGGCAGGGTCCTACGAGCAGTACTTC	CASSRAGSYEQYF
13	TRBV15	once	NA	TRBJ2-6	TGTGCCACCGGCCACTCTGGGGCCAACGTCCTGACTTTC	CATGHSGANVLTF
14	TRBV7-9	NA	TRBD1	TRBJ2-1	TGTGCCAGCAACGGATGGACAGGGCCTAATGAGCAGTTCTTC	CASNGWTGPNEQFF
15	TRBV5-3	NA	TRBD2	TRBJ2-1	TGTGCCAGAAGGGGGGGACTAGCGGTTTACAATGAGCAGTTCTTC	CARRGGLAVYNEQFF
19	TRBV27	NA	TRBD2	TRBJ2-3	TGTGCCAGCAGTCGGTCGGCCCTAGTGAACGGGAGGTACACAGATACGCAGTATTTT	CASSRSALVNGRYTDTQYF
14	TRBV7-9	once	NA	TRBJ2-5	TGTGCCAGCAGCTTTTACGGGAGTGCTGAGACCCAGTACTTC	CASSFYGSAETQYF
15	TRBV6-1	few	NA	TRBJ1-5	TGTGCCAGCAGTGAAGCGAGGTGGGGGCATCAGCCCCAGCATTTT	CASSEARWGHQPQHF
15	TRBV6-4	NA	NA	TRBJ2-3	TGTGCCAGCAGCGGGACTGGGGTCGGCACAGATACGCAGTATTTT	CASSGTGVGTDTQYF
19	TRBV19	NA	TRBD2	TRBJ2-6	TGTGCCAGTACCTTAAGGACTAGCGGGACAAGCTCTGGGGCCAACGTCCTGACTTTC	CASTLRTSGTSSGANVLTF
12	TRBV19	NA	NA	TRBJ2-2	TGTGCCAGTGTCCTACCTACCGGGGAGCTGTTTTTT	CASVLPTGELFF
12	TRBV27	NA	NA	TRBJ2-1	TGTGCCAGCAGTTTCCCCCCGAATGAGCAGTTCTTC	CASSFPPNEQFF
14	TRBV5-4	few	NA	TRBJ1-2	TGTGCCAGCAGCCCAAGGGAGGGAGCGGGTGGCTACACCTTC	CASSPREGAGGYTF
14	TRBV28	many	TRBD2	TRBJ2-7	TGTGCCAGCAGTCAACTAGCGGGGCATTACGAGCAGTACTTC	CASSQLAGHYEQYF
15	TRBV4-3	NA	TRBD1	TRBJ2-5	TGCGCCAGCAGCCAAACAGGGGGCGCGGAGGAGACCCAGTACTTC	CASSQTGGAEETQYF
13	TRBV9	NA	NA	TRBJ2-3	TGTGCCAGCAGCGTATCTAGCACAGATACGCAGTATTTT	CASSVSSTDTQYF
12	TRBV15	NA	NA	TRBJ1-1	TGTGCCACCAGCAGAGTCGGGGGGGGAGCTTTCTTT	CATSRVGGGAFF
14	TRBV29-1	NA	TRBD1	TRBJ2-2	TGCAGCGTCCGAGGACAGGGCGGGACCGGGGAGCTGTTTTTT	CSVRGQGGTGELFF
15	TRBV19	NA	NA	TRBJ1-2	TGTGCCAGTAGTCCTACCTCTGTGGTAGACTATGGCTACACCTTC	CASSPTSVVDYGYTF
17	TRBV25-1	once	TRBD1	TRBJ1-1	TGTGCCAGCAGTGAATTCCCTCTGGGACAGGCGAACACTGAAGCTTTCTTT	CASSEFPLGQANTEAFF
15	TRBV6-4	NA	TRBD1	TRBJ2-3	TGTGCCAGCAGTTTACAGGGGGAGGGCACAGATACGCAGTATTTT	CASSLQGEGTDTQYF
12	TRBV12-3/TRBV12-4	NA	NA	TRBJ1-2	TGTGCCACTTTCTACAGGGAGCGCGGCTACACCTTC	CATFYRERGYTF
15	TRBV5-1	NA	TRBD1	TRBJ1-1	TGCGCCAGCTCCCAGGAGACAGGGTCAAACACTGAAGCTTTCTTT	CASSQETGSNTEAFF
14	TRBV19	NA	TRBD1	TRBJ1-5	TGTGCCAGTAGTAGGGACAGAGGGGATCAGCCCCAGCATTTT	CASSRDRGDQPQHF
16	TRBV27	NA	TRBD1	TRBJ2-1	TGTGCCAGCAGTTTAATCGTCGGGACAGGGGTCCCTGAGCAGTTCTTC	CASSLIVGTGVPEQFF
14	TRBV4-3	NA	TRBD1	TRBJ1-4	TGCGCCAGCAGCCTCAGGACAGGGTTTGAAAAACTGTTTTTT	CASSLRTGFEKLFF
19	TRBV7-2	NA	NA	TRBJ2-6	TGTGCCAGCAGGTTATTGCCGGTTAGTTTCCTCTCTGGGGCCAACGTCCTGACTTTC	CASRLLPVSFLSGANVLTF
14	TRBV19	NA	NA	TRBJ2-5	TGTGCCAGTAGTATGGGGCTCCTGGAGGAGACCCAGTACTTC	CASSMGLLEETQYF
14	TRBV9	NA	TRBD1	TRBJ2-7	TGTGCCAGCAGCTGGGACAGGGACTCCTACGAGCAGTACTTC	CASSWDRDSYEQYF
16	TRBV15	NA	NA	TRBJ1-4	TGTGCCACCAGCAGAGATAAGGCAGGGCTCTATGAAAAACTGTTTTTT	CATSRDKAGLYEKLFF
14	TRBV6-5	once	NA	TRBJ2-5	TGTGCCAGCAGTTTATCTGACCCGGGAGAGACCCAGTACTTC	CASSLSDPGETQYF
16	TRBV15	NA	NA	TRBJ1-5	TGTGCCACCAGCAGAGGGGGGGGGCAAAGCAATCAGCCCCAGCATTTT	CATSRGGGQSNQPQHF
13	TRBV28	NA	NA	TRBJ2-7	TGTGCCAGCAGTTCGGACACACCCTACGAGCAGTACTTC	CASSSDTPYEQYF
14	TRBV2	NA	NA	TRBJ1-1	TGTGCCAGTCTAATGATGATTTCGGGCACTGAAGCTTTCTTT	CASLMMISGTEAFF
17	TRBV5-1	NA	TRBD2	TRBJ2-2	TGCGCCAGCAGGCGTTTTAGCGGGGGATTAAACACCGGGGAGCTGTTTTTT	CASRRFSGGLNTGELFF